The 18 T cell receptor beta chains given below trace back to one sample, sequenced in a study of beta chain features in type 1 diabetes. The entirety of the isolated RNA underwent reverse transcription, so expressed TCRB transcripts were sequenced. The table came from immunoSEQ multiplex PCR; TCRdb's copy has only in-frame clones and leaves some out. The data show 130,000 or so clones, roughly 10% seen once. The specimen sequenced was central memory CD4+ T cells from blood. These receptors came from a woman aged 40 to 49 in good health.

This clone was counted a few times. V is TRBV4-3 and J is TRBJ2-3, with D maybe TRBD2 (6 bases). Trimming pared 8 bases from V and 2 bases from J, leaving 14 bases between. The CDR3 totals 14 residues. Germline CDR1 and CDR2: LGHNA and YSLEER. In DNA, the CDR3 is TGCGCCAGCCGGCCCGGGGGATCCACAGATACGCAGTATTTT. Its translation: CASRPGGSTDTQYF.

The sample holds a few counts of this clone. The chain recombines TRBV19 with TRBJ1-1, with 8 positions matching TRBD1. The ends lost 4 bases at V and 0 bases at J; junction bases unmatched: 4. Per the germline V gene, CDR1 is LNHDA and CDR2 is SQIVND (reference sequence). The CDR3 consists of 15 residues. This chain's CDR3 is CASSKGQVMNTEAFF. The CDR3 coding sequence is TGTGCCAGTAGTAAGGGACAGGTTATGAACACTGAAGCTTTCTTT. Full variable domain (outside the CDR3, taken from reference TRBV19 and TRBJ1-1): DGGITQSPKYLFRKEGQNVTLSCEQNLNHDAMYWYRQDPGQGLRLIYYSQIVNDFQKGDIAEGYSVSREKKESFPLTVTSAQKNPTAFYLCASSKGQVMNTEAFFGQGTRLTVV.

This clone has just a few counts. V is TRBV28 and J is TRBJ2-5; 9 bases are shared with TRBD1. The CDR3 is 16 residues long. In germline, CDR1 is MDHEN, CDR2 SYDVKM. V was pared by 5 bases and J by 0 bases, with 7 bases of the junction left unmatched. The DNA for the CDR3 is TGTGCCAGCAGTGGGGGCGGGACAGGGAACCAAGAGACCCAGTACTTC. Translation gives CASSGGGTGNQETQYF.

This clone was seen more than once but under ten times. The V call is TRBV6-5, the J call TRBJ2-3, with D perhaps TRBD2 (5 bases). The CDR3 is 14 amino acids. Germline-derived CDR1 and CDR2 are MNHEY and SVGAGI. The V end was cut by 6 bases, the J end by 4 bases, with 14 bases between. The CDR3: CASREGHSADTQYF. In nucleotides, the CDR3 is TGTGCCAGCAGAGAGGGTCATTCTGCAGATACGCAGTATTTT.

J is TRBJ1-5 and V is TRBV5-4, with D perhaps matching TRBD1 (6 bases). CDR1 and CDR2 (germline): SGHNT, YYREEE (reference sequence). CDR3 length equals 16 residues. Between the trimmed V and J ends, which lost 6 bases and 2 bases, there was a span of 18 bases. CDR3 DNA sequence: TGTGCCAGCAAGTCCCCTCCAGGGGATGGCAATCAGCCCCAGCATTTT. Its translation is CASKSPPGDGNQPQHF.

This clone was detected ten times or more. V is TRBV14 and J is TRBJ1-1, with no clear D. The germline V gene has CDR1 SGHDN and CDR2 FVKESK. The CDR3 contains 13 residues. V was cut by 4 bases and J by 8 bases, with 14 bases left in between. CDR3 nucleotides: TGTGCCAGCAGCCCGAGTCGTTTTTCGGAAGCTTTCTTT. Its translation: CASSPSRFSEAFF.

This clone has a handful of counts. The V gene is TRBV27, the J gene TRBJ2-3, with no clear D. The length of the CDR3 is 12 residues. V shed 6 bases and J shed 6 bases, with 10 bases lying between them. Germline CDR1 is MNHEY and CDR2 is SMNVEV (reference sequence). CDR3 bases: TGTGCCAGCAGATACTCATGGGATACGCAGTATTTT. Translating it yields CASRYSWDTQYF.

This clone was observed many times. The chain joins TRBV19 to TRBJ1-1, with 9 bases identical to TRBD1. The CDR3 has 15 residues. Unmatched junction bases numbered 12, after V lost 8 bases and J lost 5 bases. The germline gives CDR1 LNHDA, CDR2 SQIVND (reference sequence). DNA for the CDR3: TGTGCCAGTGCCGGGACAGGGACCTATAAGACTGAAGCTTTCTTT. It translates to CASAGTGTYKTEAFF. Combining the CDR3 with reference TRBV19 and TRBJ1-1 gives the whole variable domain DGGITQSPKYLFRKEGQNVTLSCEQNLNHDAMYWYRQDPGQGLRLIYYSQIVNDFQKGDIAEGYSVSREKKESFPLTVTSAQKNPTAFYLCASAGTGTYKTEAFFGQGTRLTVV.

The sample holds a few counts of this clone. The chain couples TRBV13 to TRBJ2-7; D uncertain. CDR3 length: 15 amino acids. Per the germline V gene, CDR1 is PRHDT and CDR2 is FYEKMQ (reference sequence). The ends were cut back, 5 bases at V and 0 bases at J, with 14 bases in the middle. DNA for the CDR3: TGTGCCAGCAGCCCCGGTTCGGTCGGCTCCTACGAGCAGTACTTC. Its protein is CASSPGSVGSYEQYF.

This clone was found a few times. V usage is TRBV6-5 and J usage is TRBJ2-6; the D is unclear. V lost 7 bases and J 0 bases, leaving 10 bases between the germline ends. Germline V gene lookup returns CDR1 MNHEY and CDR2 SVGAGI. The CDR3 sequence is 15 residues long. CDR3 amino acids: CASTPNFSGANVLTF. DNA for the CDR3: TGTGCCAGCACCCCAAACTTCTCTGGGGCCAACGTCCTGACTTTC.

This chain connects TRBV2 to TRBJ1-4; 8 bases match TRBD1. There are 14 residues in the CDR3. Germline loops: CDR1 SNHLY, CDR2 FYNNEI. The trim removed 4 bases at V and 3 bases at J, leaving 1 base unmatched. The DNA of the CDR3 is TGTGCCAGCAGTGGACAGGGGTCTAATGAAAAACTGTTTTTT. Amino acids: CASSGQGSNEKLFF.

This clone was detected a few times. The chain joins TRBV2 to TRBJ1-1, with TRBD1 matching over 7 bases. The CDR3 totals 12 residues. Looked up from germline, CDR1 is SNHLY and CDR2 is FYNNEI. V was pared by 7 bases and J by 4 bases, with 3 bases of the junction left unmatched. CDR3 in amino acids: CASIRQGTEAFF. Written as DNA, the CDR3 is TGTGCCAGCATCCGACAGGGCACTGAAGCTTTCTTT.

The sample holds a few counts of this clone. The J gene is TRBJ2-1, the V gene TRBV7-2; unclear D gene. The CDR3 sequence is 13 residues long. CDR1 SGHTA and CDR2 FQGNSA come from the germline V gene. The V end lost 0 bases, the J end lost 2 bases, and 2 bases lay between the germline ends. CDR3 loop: CASSLATYNEQFF. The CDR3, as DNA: TGTGCCAGCAGCTTAGCCACCTACAATGAGCAGTTCTTC. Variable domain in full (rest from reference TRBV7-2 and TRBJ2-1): GAGVSQSPSNKVTEKGKDVELRCDPISGHTALYWYRQSLGQGLEFLIYFQGNSAPDKSGLPSDRFSAERTGGSVSTLTIQRTQQEDSAVYLCASSLATYNEQFFGPGTRLTVL.

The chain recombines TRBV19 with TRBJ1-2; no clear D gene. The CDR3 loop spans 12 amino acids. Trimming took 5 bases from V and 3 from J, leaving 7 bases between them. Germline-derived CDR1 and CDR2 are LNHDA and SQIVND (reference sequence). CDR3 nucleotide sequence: TGTGCCAGTAGTCCCGGGGACTATGGCTACACCTTC. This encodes CASSPGDYGYTF.

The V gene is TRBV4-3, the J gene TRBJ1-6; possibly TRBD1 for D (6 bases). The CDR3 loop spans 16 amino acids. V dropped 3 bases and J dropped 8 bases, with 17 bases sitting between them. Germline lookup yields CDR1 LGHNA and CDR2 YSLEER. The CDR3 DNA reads TGCGCCAGCAGCCAGCAGGGGAAGGGTTATTATTCACCCCTCCACTTT. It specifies CASSQQGKGYYSPLHF.

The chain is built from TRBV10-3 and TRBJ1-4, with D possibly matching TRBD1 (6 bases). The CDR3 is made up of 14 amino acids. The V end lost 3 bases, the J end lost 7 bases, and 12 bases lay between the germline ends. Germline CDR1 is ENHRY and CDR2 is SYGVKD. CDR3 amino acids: CAISDQGRAEKLFF. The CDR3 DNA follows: TGTGCCATCAGTGATCAGGGGCGCGCTGAAAAACTGTTTTTT.

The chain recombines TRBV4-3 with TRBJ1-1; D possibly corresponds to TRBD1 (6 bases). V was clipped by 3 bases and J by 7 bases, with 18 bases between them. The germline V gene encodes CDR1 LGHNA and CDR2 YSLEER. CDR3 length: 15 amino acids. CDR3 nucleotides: TGCGCCAGCAGCCAGCGACTTAACAGGGACAATGAAGCTTTCTTT. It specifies CASSQRLNRDNEAFF.

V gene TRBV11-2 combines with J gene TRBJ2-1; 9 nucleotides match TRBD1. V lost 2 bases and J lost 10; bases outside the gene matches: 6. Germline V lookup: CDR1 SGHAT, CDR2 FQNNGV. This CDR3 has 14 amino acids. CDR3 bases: TGTGCCAGCAGCTTACGACAGGGGGTCAACGAGCAGTTCTTC. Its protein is CASSLRQGVNEQFF.